Presented here are 27 T cell receptor beta chains from one specimen sequenced in a study of CD8 T cells in ankylosing spondylitis. In TCRdb, the 5' RACE reads were re-called with MiXCR into one record per CDR3 protein. The sample has 200,000 to 300,000 distinct CDR3 sequences, about 11% seen once. The sequenced sample consisted of blood, either unsorted or a sorted T cell fraction (not recorded which). These TCRs come from a male donor with ankylosing spondylitis or in good health (not recorded which).

Many counts were recorded for this clonotype. V gene TRBV20-1 combines with J gene TRBJ1-1; the D is unclear. The CDR3 covers 11 residues. V lost 0 bases and J 10 bases, leaving 9 bases between the germline ends. CDR1 DFQATT and CDR2 SNEGSKA come from the germline V gene (reference sequence). The CDR3 sequence is CSARDLQAAFF. CDR3 bases: TGCAGTGCTAGAGATCTTCAGGCAGCTTTCTTT.

In this sample, this clonotype turned up a few times. The chain combines TRBV7-2 with TRBJ1-1, with D possibly matching TRBD1 (5 bases). CDR1 SGHTA and CDR2 FQGNSA come from the germline V gene. V shed 3 bases and J shed 5 bases, with 13 bases lying between them. This CDR3 region has 14 residues. CDR3 sequence reads: CASSLGRRGTEAFF. Here the CDR3 DNA reads TGTGCCAGCAGCTTGGGACGGCGAGGGACTGAAGCTTTCTTT.

This clonotype came up many times. CDR3 in DNA: TGTGCCAGCAGCCAAGAAGTGGGAGACAGTTACGAGCAGTACTTC. It specifies CASSQEVGDSYEQYF. The chain couples TRBV3-1 to TRBJ2-7; D possibly uses TRBD1 or TRBD2 (5 bases each). Germline-derived CDR1 and CDR2 are LGHDT and YNNKEL (reference sequence). The CDR3 is 15 residues long. Trimming left V 0 bases short and J 4 bases short, with 13 bases between.

This clonotype has at least ten counts. This rearrangement joins TRBV20-1 to TRBJ2-7, with 9 nucleotides matching TRBD2. The CDR3 sequence is 15 residues long. V shed 7 bases and J 2 bases; nucleotides not matched to a gene: 12. The V gene's germline CDR1 is DFQATT and CDR2 SNEGSKA (reference sequence). CDR3 sequence: CSGRGGLAEAYEQYF. As DNA, the CDR3 is TGCAGTGGTAGGGGGGGACTAGCTGAAGCCTACGAGCAGTACTTC.

This clonotype showed up many times. The J gene is TRBJ2-5, the V gene TRBV20-1, with 12 bases fitting TRBD1. CDR1 and CDR2 from the germline V gene are DFQATT and SNEGSKA (reference sequence). The CDR3 spans 15 residues. The V gene end was trimmed by 0 bases and the J gene end by 6 bases; junction bases not matched to a gene: 5. The CDR3 DNA follows: TGCAGTGCTAGAGAGGGGACAGGGGGCGCAAAGACCCAGTACTTC. As protein: CSAREGTGGAKTQYF.

There are a few counts of this clonotype. The rearrangement uses TRBV30 and TRBJ1-1; 8 nucleotides agree with TRBD1. V shed 1 base, J shed 4 bases, and the junction held 5 bases outside the gene matches. Germline-derived CDR1 and CDR2 are GTSNPN and SVGIG (reference sequence). The CDR3 contains 14 residues. The CDR3 DNA is TGTGCCTGGAGTGCTGACAGGGGTAGCACTGAAGCTTTCTTT. Its translation is CAWSADRGSTEAFF.

The chain employs TRBV29-1 and TRBJ1-2; D may be TRBD1 (5 bases). There are 11 residues in the CDR3. Germline V lookup: CDR1 SQVTM, CDR2 ANQGSEA. Trimming removed 1 base at V and 6 bases at J, with 6 bases between. Here the CDR3 DNA reads TGCAGCGTTGAAGGGGGGGATGGCTACACCTTC. Residues: CSVEGGDGYTF.

This clonotype was seen ten or more times. This chain links TRBV6-1 with TRBJ2-7, with D perhaps matching TRBD1 or TRBD2 (5 bases each). CDR1 and CDR2 from the germline V gene are MNHNS and SASEGT. V was cut by 10 bases and J by 3 bases, with 25 bases left in between. The CDR3 totals 16 residues. CDR3 nucleotides: TGTGCCAACCCCAGAGATACGGGGCAGGGTCTCTACGAGCAGTACTTC. Translating gives CANPRDTGQGLYEQYF.

In its sample, this clonotype was seen many times. V and J are TRBV12-3 or TRBV12-4 and TRBJ1-1; 8 bases agree with TRBD1. This CDR3 comprises 11 residues. V trimming: 4 bases; J trimming: 11 bases; junction bases outside the gene matches: 3. CDR3 sequence: CASSSGGRAFF. CDR3 bases: TGTGCCAGCAGTTCAGGGGGCAGGGCTTTCTTT.

The chain employs TRBV4-2 and TRBJ1-1; D is unresolved. V lost 3 bases, J lost 0 bases, and 8 bases lay in between. There are 14 residues in the CDR3. From germline, CDR1 is LGHNA and CDR2 YNFKEQ. The CDR3 sequence is CASSHRGLNTEAFF. CDR3 sequence (DNA): TGTGCCAGCAGCCATCGCGGGTTGAACACTGAAGCTTTCTTT.

This clonotype was recorded at least ten times. The J gene is TRBJ1-1, the V gene TRBV20-1, with TRBD1 matching 7 bases. The germline V gene encodes CDR1 DFQATT and CDR2 SNEGSKA (reference sequence). With 6 bases clipped from V and 6 bases from J, the junction kept 13 bases outside the gene matches. The length of the CDR3 is 14 residues. The CDR3 protein is CSAGSGTVNAEAFF. CDR3 DNA: TGCAGTGCCGGGTCCGGGACAGTAAACGCTGAAGCTTTCTTT.

This clonotype was recorded a few times. V is TRBV7-9 and J is TRBJ2-7; 7 bases map to TRBD1. V shed 1 base, J shed 6 bases, and the junction held 3 bases outside the gene matches. The germline gives CDR1 SEHNR, CDR2 FQNEAQ (reference sequence). The CDR3 has 13 amino acids. This CDR3 is CASSLGRGSEQYF. CDR3 DNA sequence: TGTGCCAGCAGCTTAGGCAGGGGGAGCGAGCAGTACTTC.

This clonotype was counted ten times or more. This chain joins TRBV6-2 or TRBV6-3 and TRBJ2-5; 9 bases agree with TRBD1. Germline V lookup: CDR1 MNHEY, CDR2 SVGEGT. The J segment lost 1 base and the V segment lost 7 bases, leaving 4 bases of the junction unmatched. The CDR3 sequence is 14 residues long. CDR3 in DNA: TGTGCCAGCACCTCGGGACAGGGCCAAGAGACCCAGTACTTC. This translates into CASTSGQGQETQYF.

In this sample, this clonotype turned up many times. V and J are TRBV6-5 and TRBJ1-1, with TRBD1 identical over 9 bases. V dropped 2 bases and J dropped 1; count of bases not matched to a gene: 2. The CDR3 has 15 amino acids. Germline-derived CDR1 and CDR2 are MNHEY and SVGAGI. CDR3 region: CASSYGGQGNTEAFF. CDR3 sequence (DNA): TGTGCCAGCAGTTACGGGGGACAGGGGAACACTGAAGCTTTCTTT.

This clonotype was counted many times. V usage is TRBV20-1 and J usage is TRBJ1-2; 10 nucleotides agree with TRBD1. The junction had 4 bases not matched to a gene; V was cut back by 6 bases and J by 6 bases. The germline CDR1 and CDR2 sequences are DFQATT and SNEGSKA (reference sequence). The CDR3 loop spans 12 amino acids. The CDR3 loop is CSAFDRGHGYTF. The CDR3, as DNA: TGCAGTGCGTTCGACAGGGGGCATGGCTACACCTTC.

This clonotype was counted ten times or more. The J gene is TRBJ2-1, the V gene TRBV5-1; the match to TRBD2 covers 15 bases. V trimming: 4 bases; J trimming: 14 bases; junction bases outside the gene matches: 7. CDR3 size: 14 residues. CDR1 is SGHRS, CDR2 YFSETQ, per germline. CDR3 DNA: TGCGCCAGCAGCGGGGGGACTAGCGGGAGGATGGAGTTCTTC. Translated: CASSGGTSGRMEFF.

V and J are TRBV7-2 and TRBJ2-3, with D tentatively TRBD1 (7 bases). The CDR3 runs to 15 residues. Germline V gives CDR1 SGHTA, CDR2 FQGNSA. The V gene lost 1 base and the J gene lost 3 bases, with 11 bases spanning the gap. The CDR3 nucleotides read TGTGCCAGCAGCTTAGTACAGGGGAGGACAGATACGCAGTATTTT. It specifies CASSLVQGRTDTQYF.

This clonotype has ten or more counts. V usage is TRBV5-1 and J usage is TRBJ2-5; D remains ambiguous. V was trimmed by 1 base and J by 2 bases, leaving 9 bases between them. The germline V gene encodes CDR1 SGHRS and CDR2 YFSETQ. The CDR3 loop spans 14 amino acids. The CDR3 region is CASSLTAVQETQYF. Here the CDR3 DNA reads TGCGCCAGCAGCTTGACGGCAGTTCAAGAGACCCAGTACTTC.

This clonotype was recorded many times. This CDR3 is CASSSGTSGRQQFF. The CDR3 DNA follows: TGTGCCAGCAGTTCCGGGACTAGCGGGAGGCAGCAGTTCTTC. The chain recombines TRBV12-3 or TRBV12-4 with TRBJ2-1; TRBD2 agrees at 15 bases. This CDR3 comprises 14 residues. Unmatched junction bases numbered 3, after V lost 4 bases and J lost 11 bases.

At least ten counts were recorded for this clonotype. The chain links TRBV12-3 or TRBV12-4 to TRBJ2-7; D is possibly TRBD1 (7 bases). CDR3 length: 14 residues. The ends were cut back, 4 bases at V and 4 bases at J, with 14 bases in the middle. The CDR3 nucleotides read TGTGCCAGCAGTTGGGCAGGGGGGAGGTACGAGCAGTACTTC. Protein sequence: CASSWAGGRYEQYF.

This clonotype was seen repeatedly, ten times or more. The genes are TRBV21-1 and TRBJ1-5. TRBV21-1 is reported as a pseudogene. The CDR3 is 11 amino acids. The CDR3: CASSKNQPQHF. For the CDR3, the DNA is TGTGCCAGCAGCAAGAATCAGCCCCAGCATTTT.

This clonotype was recorded at least ten times. The chain carries TRBV4-1 and TRBJ2-3; D uncertain. The length of the CDR3 is 14 residues. The germline CDR1 and CDR2 sequences are MGHRA and YSYEKL. Trimming shortened V by 7 bases and J by 5 bases, and 16 bases separated the two germline ends. DNA for the CDR3: TGCGCCAGCACTCAAAGTGGGGTGAAAGATACGCAGTATTTT. Translation: CASTQSGVKDTQYF.

This clonotype showed up many times. DNA of the CDR3: TGTGCCAGCACCCCTCGGACGCCCTACGAGCAGTACTTC. Translated: CASTPRTPYEQYF. This chain joins TRBV6-1 and TRBJ2-7; no clear D. The V gene lost 7 bases and the J gene lost 2 bases, with 12 bases spanning the gap. The CDR3 runs to 13 residues. Germline lookup yields CDR1 MNHNS and CDR2 SASEGT.

The V call is TRBV10-1, the J call TRBJ2-7; the D is unclear. Germline CDR1 reads WNHNN; CDR2 reads SYGVQD (reference sequence). V was pared by 2 bases and J by 0 bases, with 11 bases between. This CDR3 spans 15 amino acids. CDR3: CASSEKSPSSYEQYF. The CDR3 DNA follows: TGCGCCAGCAGTGAGAAGTCCCCGAGCTCCTACGAGCAGTACTTC.

This clonotype was observed many times. The chain uses TRBV7-2 and TRBJ2-7; D is unresolved. This CDR3 spans 15 amino acids. From germline, CDR1 is SGHTA and CDR2 FQGNSA. Trimming took 6 bases from V and 2 from J, leaving 17 bases between them. DNA of the CDR3: TGTGCCAGCAGTCCCGGACGGTCAAACCCCTACGAGCAGTACTTC. This codes for CASSPGRSNPYEQYF.

A single count supports this clonotype. The rearrangement uses TRBV5-1 and TRBJ2-7; the D is unclear. The V and J ends lost 3 bases and 6 bases respectively, with 25 bases between them. The germline gives CDR1 SGHRS, CDR2 YFSETQ. The CDR3 loop spans 17 amino acids. The CDR3 DNA reads as TGCGCCAGCAGCTCCACCTCTACCGGGCCCAGGTCGGGCGAGCAGTACTTC. Translation: CASSSTSTGPRSGEQYF.

As DNA, the CDR3 is TGTGCCAGCAGTTTCACGAGTGGCCCTTCAGATACGCAGTATTTT. Protein sequence: CASSFTSGPSDTQYF. V is TRBV12-3 or TRBV12-4 and J is TRBJ2-3, with D unclear. Trimming removed 3 bases from V and 4 bases from J, with 14 bases in between. This CDR3 spans 15 amino acids.